This T cell receptor (beta chain) was profiled in a study of naive and memory T cell subsets (dated by TCRdb to 2017 to 2019). About the full investigation: The study applied an open-source, UMI-based TCR alpha and beta sequencing pipeline to sorted naive and memory peripheral blood T cell subsets. IgG serology results and the functional CMV T cell responses were in complete agreement. RNA was DNase-treated and reverse transcribed with TCR constant-region primers, mostly using SuperScript III.

From the second PCR step on, the TCR alpha and beta chain libraries were amplified in separate reactions. Donor CMV status was determined by IFNgamma production from CD4+ T cells after overnight stimulation of fresh PBMCs with CMV viral lysate. Using Miltenyi beads, CD4 T cells were first positively selected, and CD8 T cells were then positively selected from the CD4-negative fraction. After staining for CD3, CD4, CD8, CD45RA, CD27 and a live/dead dye, cells were sorted on a BD Aria II into four subsets based on CD45RA and CD27. Blood was obtained from a few healthy volunteers, and the blood from each volunteer was fractionated into CD4 and CD8 T cells and subsequently into four differentiation subsets. Around 130 ml of peripheral blood was collected from each donor, and PBMC were isolated by Ficoll-Paque PLUS density-gradient centrifugation. The sorted cells were lysed in RLT buffer, after which RNA was extracted using a Qiagen RNeasy kit and kept at -80 degrees C.

The protocol used for the library was UMI-ligation and nested PCR. The beta constant-region primer was an equimolar mix of two oligonucleotides covering both TRBC1 and TRBC2. A single-stranded oligonucleotide carrying the SP2 primer and a 12-nucleotide UMI was ligated to the 3' end of the cDNA by T4 RNA ligase 1. The ligated cDNA went through four rounds of PCR with nested alpha and beta constant-region primers together with the SP2 primer. Incubation of the ligation reaction lasted roughly 19-25 hours at 16 degrees C. PCR2 was usually performed as a SYBR Green qPCR and halted at a preset threshold so that over-amplification would not occur. Apart from the first purification, every purification step used Agencourt AMPure XP magnetic beads. Library amounts were measured by Qubit and library quality was assessed on a TapeStation, where the main peak was expected at around 650 bp. Pooled libraries were sequenced on an Illumina MiSeq using v2 2x251 paired-end kits, and typically roughly 0.95-2.2 million reads were obtained per sample. Each sample was pooled at around 4 nM, and about 5-8% PhiX was included to help cluster recognition. Per the original workflow: V and J genes were assigned to Demultiplexor-processed FASTQ reads by Decombinator through tag matching, with a single base-pair mismatch being allowed. Collapsinator relied on UMIs to fix sequencing errors as well as frequency errors caused by PCR heterogeneity. TCRs were translated and CDR3s were extracted from the conserved cysteine to the FGXG phenylalanine by CDR3Translator, with non-productive sequences being flagged. Gini, Shannon entropy and inverse Simpson indices were calculated on repertoires subsampled to equal numbers of UMI-defined TCRs. Clonotype abundance distributions were fitted to a power law by maximum likelihood within the linear range. On one naive CD8 sample, the pipeline and MIGEC gave similar UMI counts, unique TCR numbers and clonal distributions. One analysis removed from the naive repertoire any naive TCRs that were also present in any memory subset from the same donor. A set of several thousand CMV-associated CDR3 sequences, compiled from VDJdb and a published dataset, was used to search the repertoires. The public reads were quality trimmed at Q25 with fastp and then assembled into clones with MiXCR by TCRdb, keeping productive beta chains. CDR3 protein duplicates are merged, each entry listing the most common genes and DNA. TCRdb, rather than the study authors, made the V and J calls. Within this sample are 130,000 to 150,000 distinct CDR3 sequences, with more than 15% of them counted one time only. The top ten clones comprise approximately 0.13% of the sample.

General conclusions and limits of the study: Following error correction, more than 90% of naive TCR sequences occurred only once, which made naive abundance distributions much steeper than those of memory subsets. A few larger clonotypes were present in naive repertoires, especially CD8 naive repertoires, and these clonotypes were possibly memory cells re-expressing CD45RA. TCR abundance followed a power law whose exponent differed between naive and memory subsets but was consistent across the three individuals. In both CD4 and CD8 cells, a rise in Gini index and a fall in Shannon and inverse Simpson diversity were observed from naive through CM, EM and EMRA. Clonotypes were defined as single alpha or beta chain sequences, not paired alpha/beta receptors. RNA-based TCR counts may be affected by expression changes linked to T cell activation and differentiation. The repertoire findings for the naive and memory subsets could not be validated against a ground truth because none was available.

As regards this clonotype: The target of this receptor is not known. No clone much larger than this one lies a single base away; base qualities are absent.

The CDR3 runs 15 amino acids, cysteine and phenylalanine included. Only CDR3 DNA remains: 45 bases, in frame from the first base. The germline V gene yields SGHTA for CDR1 and FQGNSA for CDR2. V lost 5 bases and J lost 0 bases; the stretch between them is 14 bases long. The sequence derives from a human donor in good health. The chain is made from TRBV7-2 and TRBJ2-7; confidence is insufficient to name the D gene. The sample comprised naive CD4+ T cells from blood. The label giving this sample's cell subset or site can be read as: naive T cells, CD45RA high CD27+. The DNA sequence is as follows: TGTGCCAGCAGCCCCCGTCGCGGACCCTCCTACGAGCAGTACTTC. Its protein product is CASSPRRGPSYEQYF.